Listed below are T cell receptor beta chains from one sample, sequenced in a study of cytomegalovirus exposure and HLA in healthy donors. Using immunoSEQ multiplex PCR, the repertoire was profiled, and TCRdb retains in-frame clones only, with some absent. The ten most abundant clones cover about 3% of a sample with fewer than 110,000 clones. Sequenced sample: PBMCs. Every receptor here comes from a man aged 35 to 55 in good health and CMV-seronegative. Both conserved end residues are part of each CDR3.

j_call: TRBJ2-5; v_call: TRBV5-1; cdr3_aa: CASSQAGAGETQYF
j_call: TRBJ2-7; v_call: TRBV7-2; cdr3_aa: CASSLKESYEQYF
j_call: -; v_call: TRBV27; cdr3_aa: CASREGSAYEQYF
j_call: TRBJ2-1; v_call: TRBV19; cdr3_aa: CASSGTSGRRGYNEQFF
j_call: TRBJ2-3; v_call: TRBV28; cdr3_aa: CASSPQSEDTQYF
j_call: TRBJ2-7; v_call: TRBV19; cdr3_aa: CASSRAGGAAYEQYF
j_call: TRBJ2-3; v_call: TRBV4-2; cdr3_aa: CASSSISSGGAPDTQYF
j_call: TRBJ1-1; v_call: TRBV5-1; cdr3_aa: CASSRTGGAAEAFF
j_call: TRBJ1-2; v_call: TRBV5-1; cdr3_aa: CASSLGTANYGYTF
j_call: TRBJ2-3; v_call: TRBV19; cdr3_aa: CASSLGLPTDTQYF
j_call: TRBJ1-1; v_call: TRBV5-1; cdr3_aa: CASSLTYRGSNTEAFF
j_call: TRBJ1-6; v_call: TRBV7-2; cdr3_aa: CASSFRDRGGSPLHF
j_call: TRBJ2-4; v_call: TRBV10-3; cdr3_aa: CAISGDRGEAKNIQYF